The 28 T cell receptor beta chains listed next were all sequenced from one sample in a study of cytomegalovirus exposure and HLA in healthy donors. Primers: 60 Vbeta forward and 13 Jbeta reverse. Using immunoSEQ multiplex PCR, the repertoire was profiled, and TCRdb retains in-frame clones only, with some absent. Here the sample spans roughly 120,000 clones, just under 75% being singletons. Input material: PBMCs. The receptor set was obtained from a man aged 35-49 years in good health and CMV-seropositive.

The rearrangement links TRBV9 to TRBJ2-2, with a tentative D call TRBD1 (6 bases). This CDR3 comprises 16 residues. From germline, CDR1 is SGDLS and CDR2 YYNGEE. V lost 5 bases, J lost 0 bases, and 14 bases lay in between. The CDR3 DNA sequence: TGTGCCAGCAGTTCTTGGGGGCGACCGAACACCGGGGAGCTGTTTTTT. This encodes CASSSWGRPNTGELFF. Together with reference TRBV9 and TRBJ2-2, the CDR3 gives the full variable domain: DSGVTQTPKHLITATGQRVTLRCSPRSGDLSVYWYQQSLDQGLQFLIQYYNGEERAKGNILERFSAQQFPDLHSELNLSSLELGDSALYFCASSSWGRPNTGELFFGEGSRLTVL.

This clone was detected once. The gene calls are TRBV5-4 and TRBJ2-3, with 7 bases fitting TRBD1. Trimming removed 2 bases from V and 8 bases from J; junction bases left unmatched: 8. The CDR3 loop spans 14 amino acids. Germline V CDR1 and CDR2: SGHNT, YYREEE (reference sequence). The DNA for the CDR3 is TGTGCCAGCAGCTTTGACAGGGCTAGGGCTACGCAGTATTTT. Its translation is CASSFDRARATQYF. Combining the CDR3 with reference TRBV5-4 and TRBJ2-3 gives the whole variable domain ETGVTQSPTHLIKTRGQQVTLRCSSQSGHNTVSWYQQALGQGPQFIFQYYREEENGRGNFPPRFSGLQFPNYSSELNVNALELDDSALYLCASSFDRARATQYFGPGTRLTVL.

The rearrangement uses TRBV4-1 and TRBJ2-7, with D possibly matching TRBD2 (5 bases). This CDR3 comprises 13 residues. Germline assignment: CDR1 MGHRA and CDR2 YSYEKL. V dropped 1 base and J dropped 8 bases, with 12 bases sitting between them. The CDR3 loop reads CASSQGESTQQYF. The CDR3 coding sequence is TGCGCCAGCAGCCAAGGGGAGAGTACGCAGCAGTACTTC.

The chain employs TRBV5-1 and TRBJ2-5; D perhaps matches TRBD2 (5 bases). The germline CDR1 and CDR2 sequences are SGHRS and YFSETQ. Trimming removed 4 bases at V and 4 bases at J, with 17 bases between. The CDR3 is 15 residues long. CDR3 amino acids: CASSPTPKSGETQYF. The CDR3 region has the DNA TGCGCCAGCAGCCCCACACCTAAAAGCGGAGAGACCCAGTACTTC.

This clone was detected once. The chain joins TRBV11-2 to TRBJ2-1, with 14 nucleotides matching TRBD2. Per the germline V gene, CDR1 is SGHAT and CDR2 is FQNNGV. The CDR3 loop spans 15 amino acids. The V and J ends lost 3 bases and 6 bases, in that order; junction bases with no gene match: 1. CDR3 coding DNA: TGTGCCAGCAGCTTGACTAGCGGGGGGGCCAATGAGCAGTTCTTC. Translated, it gives CASSLTSGGANEQFF. The full variable domain, rest sourced from reference TRBV11-2 and TRBJ2-1, is EAGVAQSPRYKIIEKRQSVAFWCNPISGHATLYWYQQILGQGPKLLIQFQNNGVVDDSQLPKDRFSAERLKGVDSTLKIQPAKLEDSAVYLCASSLTSGGANEQFFGPGTRLTVL.

The rearrangement joins TRBV15 to TRBJ1-4, with 8 bases fitting TRBD1. The CDR3 covers 16 residues. The germline V gene encodes CDR1 LNHNV and CDR2 YYDKDF (reference sequence). Germline trimming cut 5 bases from V and 0 bases from J; bases unmatched to any gene: 5. The CDR3 region has the DNA TGTGCCACCAGCGAGGGACAGGTGGCAACTAATGAAAAACTGTTTTTT. The encoded protein is CATSEGQVATNEKLFF.

The rearrangement joins TRBV28 to TRBJ2-5, with D perhaps matching TRBD1 (5 bases). The V end lost 6 bases, the J end lost 4 bases, and 9 bases lay between the germline ends. The CDR3 has 12 amino acids. Germline V gene sequence: CDR1 MDHEN, CDR2 SYDVKM. Here the CDR3 reads CASRGALETQYF. In DNA form, the CDR3 reads TGTGCCAGCAGAGGGGCCTTAGAGACCCAGTACTTC.

V gene TRBV7-9 combines with J gene TRBJ2-1; D is possibly TRBD2 (6 bases). The CDR3 is 14 amino acids. Trimming took off 6 bases at V and 4 bases at J, with 13 bases between the two ends. CDR1 and CDR2 (germline): SEHNR, FQNEAQ (reference sequence). The CDR3 nucleotides read TGTGCCAGCAGGCCGCCGACTAGTTACAATGAGCAGTTCTTC. It is translated as CASRPPTSYNEQFF.

The V gene is TRBV6-6, the J gene TRBJ1-4; TRBD1 matches 9 bases. This CDR3 comprises 14 residues. Germline assignment: CDR1 MNHNY and CDR2 SVGAGI (reference sequence). The V segment lost 4 bases and the J segment 7 bases; nucleotides outside the gene matches: 4. The CDR3 spells CASSSTGGVEKLFF. CDR3 nucleotides: TGTGCCAGCAGTTCAACAGGGGGCGTTGAAAAACTGTTTTTT.

V usage is TRBV18 and J usage is TRBJ1-5, with 8 bases matching TRBD1. Trimming took 6 bases from V and 1 from J; bases not matched to a gene: 5. The CDR3 runs to 15 residues. In germline, CDR1 is KGHSH, CDR2 LQKENI. The DNA of the CDR3 is TGTGCCAGCTCCCAGGACAGGGTAAGCAATCAGCCCCAGCATTTT. Its translation is CASSQDRVSNQPQHF.

This rearrangement joins TRBV7-8 to TRBJ2-5; 8 nucleotides line up with TRBD1. Germline V gene lookup returns CDR1 SGHVS and CDR2 FQNEAQ. V shed 5 bases and J 6 bases; nucleotides not matched to a gene: 5. This CDR3 spans 13 amino acids. CDR3: CASSRGQGQTQYF. In DNA, the CDR3 is TGTGCCAGCAGCAGAGGACAGGGTCAGACCCAGTACTTC.

The chain employs TRBV29-1 and TRBJ2-7; 13 bases are shared with TRBD2. The germline V gene has CDR1 SQVTM and CDR2 ANQGSEA. J gave up 6 bases and V 7 bases, and 3 bases lay outside the gene matches. There are 12 residues in the CDR3. The CDR3 DNA reads as TGCAGCGGGACTAGCGGGAGAGGCGAGCAGTACTTC. This sequence encodes CSGTSGRGEQYF.

The V and J genes are TRBV27 and TRBJ2-3; 10 nucleotides agree with TRBD2. The CDR3 length is 15 residues. Trimming cost V 4 bases and J 5 bases; bases outside gene matches: 6. Germline lookup yields CDR1 MNHEY and CDR2 SMNVEV (reference sequence). The CDR3: CASSSASGREDTQYF. DNA for the CDR3: TGTGCCAGCAGTTCCGCAAGCGGGAGGGAAGATACGCAGTATTTT.

The chain has TRBV7-2 and TRBJ2-4; the match to TRBD2 covers 7 bases. The germline CDR1 and CDR2 sequences are SGHTA and FQGNSA. J gave up 0 bases and V 1 base, and 3 bases lay outside the gene matches. There are 16 residues in the CDR3. In nucleotides, the CDR3 is TGTGCCAGCAGCTTAGGTCCGGGAGGAGCCAAAAACATTCAGTACTTC. Translation gives CASSLGPGGAKNIQYF.

This clone was seen only once. The chain recombines TRBV28 with TRBJ2-2; the D gene is possibly TRBD2 (6 bases). Germline CDR1 reads MDHEN; CDR2 reads SYDVKM. This CDR3 has 16 amino acids. Between the trimmed V and J ends, which lost 4 bases and 2 bases, there was a span of 14 bases. Here the CDR3 reads CASSYGGVLNTGELFF. CDR3 bases: TGTGCCAGCAGTTACGGCGGGGTCTTAAACACCGGGGAGCTGTTTTTT.

As DNA, the CDR3 is TGTGCCAGCTCATCTACGACAGGGGGCAATGAGCAGTTCTTC. This codes for CASSSTTGGNEQFF. This rearrangement joins TRBV18 to TRBJ2-1, with TRBD1 identical over 9 bases. In germline, CDR1 is KGHSH, CDR2 LQKENI. Trimming removed 5 bases from V and 6 bases from J; junction bases left unmatched: 5. This CDR3 has 14 residues.

This chain joins TRBV10-1 and TRBJ2-5; D perhaps matches TRBD2 (7 bases). Germline V gene lookup returns CDR1 WNHNN and CDR2 SYGVQD (reference sequence). V lost 4 bases and J lost 5, with 17 bases in between. The CDR3 totals 15 residues. CDR3 region: CASSVQRGGVETQYF. In nucleotides, the CDR3 is TGCGCCAGCAGTGTACAGAGGGGGGGAGTGGAGACCCAGTACTTC.

Here the CDR3 reads CASSPGLAGTYEQYF. The CDR3, as DNA: TGTGCCAGCAGCCCCGGACTAGCGGGTACCTACGAGCAGTACTTC. The chain links TRBV11-3 to TRBJ2-7, with 11 bases matching TRBD2. The ends lost 5 bases at V and 2 bases at J; junction bases unmatched: 5. CDR1 is SGHNT and CDR2 is YENEEA in the germline V gene. The CDR3 extends over 15 amino acids.

This clone was found a few times. This chain joins TRBV5-6 and TRBJ1-5, with no clear D. Trimming left V 3 bases short and J 7 bases short, with 14 bases between. Germline assignment: CDR1 SGHDT and CDR2 YYEEEE. The CDR3 has 14 residues. The CDR3 DNA follows: TGTGCCAGCAGCTCAGACCCGGCCGGGCAGCCCCAGCATTTT. This translates into CASSSDPAGQPQHF.

This chain uses TRBV6-6 with TRBJ2-5; 7 bases match TRBD1. Trimming cost V 6 bases and J 3 bases; bases outside gene matches: 7. This CDR3 has 14 amino acids. CDR1 is MNHNY, CDR2 SVGAGI, per germline (reference sequence). The DNA for the CDR3 is TGTGCCAGCAGGTCAGGGGGACGGGAAGAGACCCAGTACTTC. Its protein product is CASRSGGREETQYF.

Many counts were recorded for this clone. The V gene is TRBV28, the J gene TRBJ2-7; D is unclear. In germline, CDR1 is MDHEN, CDR2 SYDVKM. V gave up 2 bases and J gave up 3 bases, with 8 bases separating them. This CDR3 comprises 13 residues. CDR3 in amino acids: CASSLGVGYEQYF. DNA of the CDR3: TGTGCCAGCAGTTTAGGAGTGGGCTACGAGCAGTACTTC.

This rearrangement joins TRBV7-9 to TRBJ2-5; D remains ambiguous. V was trimmed by 1 base and J by 2 bases, leaving 8 bases between them. Looked up from germline, CDR1 is SEHNR and CDR2 is FQNEAQ (reference sequence). The CDR3 sequence is 14 residues long. Written as DNA, the CDR3 is TGTGCCAGCAGCTTAGGTGGGCAGCAAGAGACCCAGTACTTC. It translates to CASSLGGQQETQYF.

V is TRBV4-2 and J is TRBJ2-7, with 9 bases fitting TRBD1. The length of the CDR3 is 18 residues. Trimming cost V 0 bases and J 3 bases; bases outside gene matches: 12. Germline assignment: CDR1 LGHNA and CDR2 YNFKEQ. The CDR3 nucleotides are TGTGCCAGCAGCCAAGACCGCGTTCCGGGACAGGGAGGCTACGAGCAGTACTTC. Its protein is CASSQDRVPGQGGYEQYF.

The CDR3 DNA follows: TGTGCCAGCAGCTTAAGACAGGGGGCTCTGGTGGGGGAGCTGTTTTTT. It specifies CASSLRQGALVGELFF. The chain joins TRBV7-8 to TRBJ2-2; 10 nucleotides align to TRBD1. Looked up from germline, CDR1 is SGHVS and CDR2 is FQNEAQ. The CDR3 is 16 amino acids. The V and J ends lost 2 bases and 8 bases, in that order; junction bases with no gene match: 8.

The rearrangement uses TRBV30 and TRBJ1-2, with TRBD1 as a possible D gene (6 bases). The CDR3 has 12 amino acids. The germline CDR1 and CDR2 sequences are GTSNPN and SVGIG (reference sequence). Trimming pared 3 bases from V and 4 bases from J, leaving 9 bases between. CDR3 region: CAWRAGAYGYTF. The CDR3 nucleotides are TGTGCCTGGAGGGCGGGGGCCTATGGCTACACCTTC.

The CDR3 DNA is TGCGCCAGCAGTGAGTCGACTAGGAGGTCGGGCGAGCAGTACTTC. It encodes CASSESTRRSGEQYF. The chain recombines TRBV10-1 with TRBJ2-7; tentatively, D is TRBD2 (6 bases). V was cut by 0 bases and J by 6 bases, with 15 bases left in between. This CDR3 is built from 15 residues. From germline, CDR1 is WNHNN and CDR2 SYGVQD (reference sequence).

The rearrangement links TRBV28 to TRBJ2-3, with 13 bases lining up with TRBD2. V shed 2 bases and J 6 bases; nucleotides not matched to a gene: 2. This CDR3 is 15 amino acids long. CDR1 and CDR2 (germline): MDHEN, SYDVKM. CDR3 coding DNA: TGTGCCAGCAGTTTACCGGGACTAGCGGGGGATACGCAGTATTTT. Translating it yields CASSLPGLAGDTQYF. The variable domain in full, completed from reference TRBV28 and TRBJ2-3, reads DVKVTQSSRYLVKRTGEKVFLECVQDMDHENMFWYRQDPGLGLRLIYFSYDVKMKEKGDIPEGYSVSREKKERFSLILESASTNQTSMYLCASSLPGLAGDTQYFGPGTRLTVL.

The rearrangement links TRBV28 to TRBJ2-3; the match to TRBD1 covers 8 bases. CDR1 and CDR2 (germline): MDHEN, SYDVKM. After removal of 3 bases from V and 10 bases from J, the junction contained 6 bases not matched to a gene. CDR3 length equals 13 residues. The CDR3 DNA reads as TGTGCCAGCAGTTTGACAGGGGTGAGTCCGCAGTATTTT. It translates to CASSLTGVSPQYF.